Included here is one T cell receptor beta chain sequence, with context. No antigen is known for it. Base qualities are not at hand, and no much larger clone is one base apart. In total, approximately 690 healthy bone marrow donors made up the cohort. At the time of sampling, every cohort member was nominally healthy, though immune exposures that went unrecorded were likely present. The donor tested CMV seronegative, placing the donor among the 350 or so seronegative members of the cohort. Each donor provided a peripheral blood sample, and peripheral blood mononuclear cells were used for TCR beta sequencing. The Qiagen DNeasy Blood Extraction Kit was used to extract genomic DNA from the blood cell samples. Receptor amplification or capture employed the immunoSEQ multiplex PCR assay. The multiplex PCR relied on a mix of 60 forward primers for TCR Vbeta segments and 13 reverse primers for TCR Jbeta segments. Amplification of the CDR3 region of rearranged TCR beta genes was performed with a multiplex PCR assay on genomic DNA. The amplified TCR beta libraries were sequenced on the Illumina HiSeq System as 87-base-pair reads. Per the source publication's procedure: A later analysis counted some 80 million unique TCR beta chains across the 650 to 700 repertoires, and some 11 million of these chains were shared by at least two donors. To remove PCR and sequencing errors, raw reads were error-corrected and collapsed into unique sequences using a nearest-neighbor algorithm that merged closely related sequences. Alignment of CDR3 sequences to IMGT reference sequences was used to assign V, D and J gene segments. For a sequence to be retained, a match of at least six nucleotides to both a V gene segment and a J gene segment was required. Rearrangements were called productive when the CDR3 lacked stop codons and stayed in frame with V and J; all others were non-productive. CDR3 was defined by IMGT convention, running from the second conserved V-encoded cysteine to the conserved J-encoded phenylalanine. Sequences without an unambiguous match to a single V gene segment were excluded from the earlier analysis of 500 to 700 of the donors. In an earlier analysis of a few hundred of the donors, a V segment was called functional when productive rearrangements were above 56.7%, and segregating when the standard deviation between donors exceeded 5%. A statistical classification framework was developed to diagnose cytomegalovirus status using the catalog of TCR beta chain sequences. A later analysis assigned V and J genes by comparing TCR nucleotide sequences with IMGT/GENE-DB human TR gene sequences. The TCRdist pipeline was used in a later analysis to assign CDR3 sequences and most-parsimonious VDJ recombination scenarios. In a later analysis, each TCR beta chain was defined by its CDR3 amino acid sequence together with its V-gene family, and reads without a unique V-gene family were excluded. A later analysis removed several hundred highly shared, low-generation-probability nucleotide sequences to deal with suspected cross-contamination and a sequencing artifact. A later analysis calculated a clonal expansion index for each public chain from normalized within-repertoire ranks of inferred template counts. In a later analysis, generation probabilities were computed using a VDJ recombination model fitted to out-of-frame rearrangements, and the results were checked against IGoR. Hypergeometric tests were used in a later analysis to score TCR-TCR, TCR-HLA and TCR-CMV co-occurrence, with a repertoire-size bias correction applied to the TCR pairs. A later analysis estimated false discovery rates by permuting HLA or CMV assignments 20 times. A later analysis grouped co-occurring TCRs with DBSCAN, adding TCRdist sequence similarity when clustering within HLA-allele-positive subsets. Repertoires with fewer than 30,000 or more than 120,000 public chains were left out of co-occurrence clustering, as were a few repertoires with anomalous nucleotide sharing. Drawn from immuneACCESS, this table holds only the in-frame rearrangements with V and J called that TCRdb kept. Clones are partly lost; checked studies trace under half to an unresolved V gene and leave the rest unexplained. V, J and clone size derive from that table, while D and trimming were established from the DNA sequence. Here the sample has roughly 100,000 clones; over 70% occur a single time. The ten top clones hold 5.6% of the sample.

This sample was taken from a study of cytomegalovirus exposure and HLA in healthy donors (dated by TCRdb to between 2016 and 2019). General notes on the study: An earlier analysis of some 600 of the donors reported approximately 300 Gb of sequence data and 117 million unique TCR beta sequences obtained from around 190 million T cells. Every discovery cohort repertoire had been produced on one sequencing platform. In a later analysis, previously published TCR beta repertoires from some 640 donors were re-analyzed and high-resolution HLA genotyping was added so that TCR occurrence patterns could be studied. The study profiled the T cell repertoires of around 700 subjects by immunosequencing and related them to cytomegalovirus serostatus. Four to six DR-DQ haplotypes were handled as single units for association and clustering, since linkage in the cohort was strong. High-throughput TCR immunosequencing, statistical association of individual TCRs with disease status, and machine learning were combined to predict cytomegalovirus infection status. The genetic ancestry cluster associated with self-reported Caucasian donors included about 84% of the roughly 400 genotyped donors. Donor age, sex, ethnicity and CMV serostatus were collected together with the repertoire data. An earlier analysis of roughly 600 of the donors used high-throughput TCR beta sequencing to judge whether each TCR beta V gene segment behaved as functional or pseudogenic. The later analysis used no new phenotypic data to find candidate immune exposures, relying instead on TCR beta sequences and their occurrence across donors. Class I and class II HLA loci were covered by the typing at four-digit resolution. The number of typed donors differed by locus: about 629-640 for A, B, C, DRB1 and DQB1; some 540 for DQA1; some 610 for DPA1; and 400 to 480 for DPB1. A separate validation cohort of over 95 different subjects was used in addition to the roughly 720-subject first cohort. Among around 400 genotyped donors of the cohort, an average of roughly 230,000 unique TCR beta nucleotide sequences was sequenced per donor, of which 15% to 20% were non-productive. Around 320 gigabases of sequencing data and tens of millions of unique TCR sequences were included in an early release covering about 600 HLA-typed donors. The aim of the study was to test whether cataloging public T cell receptors could identify signatures of past pathogen exposure. A later genetic analysis took genome-wide SNP genotypes for about 60% of the roughly 670 donors and used that subset as a discovery cohort. The paper as a whole reports these results and caveats: Because some donors lacked HLA typing at each locus, the association tests relied only on the typed subset. A group of highly shared sequence variants was considered likely to be a technical artifact of the sequencing pipeline. The authors suggested that the approach could potentially be generalized to other disease states and immunological phenotypes. A later analysis found that TCR association rates varied across HLA loci, with DRB1 alleles showing the most associated TCRs and HLA-C alleles the fewest. An earlier analysis of 587 of the donors showed that most TCR beta V segments appeared in productive rearrangements either about 87% or about 30% of the time, which broadly matched IMGT annotations. A later analysis reported that several top co-occurrence clusters appeared linked to parvovirus B19, influenza, CMV and Epstein-Barr virus. Some IMGT-functional V segments, including TRBV6-2 and TRBV6-3, could not be told apart with the 87-base-pair reads, so those segments were excluded. Linkage disequilibrium might explain the correlated functional status among segregating V segments, but an unknown experimental factor could not be excluded. In the study, 164 TCR beta chains were listed as associated with cytomegalovirus. Across donors, most TCR sequences were observed very rarely, whereas some public TCRs were present in many individuals. The classifier was reported to diagnose cytomegalovirus status with high specificity and sensitivity in both the original cohort and the validation cohort. Immune exposure information for the cohort was limited to CMV serostatus. An association between a missense DCLRE1C variant and V-gene and J-gene trimming of TCR beta chains was found in a later genetic analysis and replicated in an independent cohort. In a later analysis, most CMV-associated TCR beta chains were found to appear HLA-restricted, with HLA associations seemingly driven largely by CMV exposure. A later genetic analysis reported fewer N-insertions in productive TCRs among donors in an Asian-associated ancestry cluster than the roughly 690-donor mean. When HLA alleles, especially DR and DQ, strongly co-occurred, attributing TCR associations to individual alleles was difficult. In vitro tests confirmed that a few of the cytomegalovirus-associated TCR beta chains recognize cytomegalovirus antigens. Sequencing depth was assumed to be roughly uniform across donors in the presence/absence analyses, though that assumption may not hold. Only TCR beta chains were sequenced in this cohort, and the absence of alpha or paired-chain data limited detectable features. Compared with equally common non-associated chains, HLA-associated TCR beta chains in a later analysis were more clonally expanded and had lower generation probabilities. A further reported finding was that TCR beta sequences accurately predicted the HLA-A and HLA-B alleles for most subjects in the first cohort. About 15 rarely observed V segments, including chromosome 9 orphons, were excluded from the earlier analysis of some 590 of the donors because counts were too low. A later analysis associated about 16,000 TCR beta sequences with specific HLA alleles at a false discovery rate of 0.05.

Relative to germline, V is 1 base shorter and J is 6 bases shorter, with 16 bases between their ends. CDR1 and CDR2, per the germline V gene (reference sequence), are LNHNV and YYDKDF. The CDR3, from cysteine to phenylalanine, totals 15 residues. Of the read, only the CDR3 DNA is kept; its 45 bases are in frame from base 1. This sequence was found in a male donor in good health and CMV-seronegative. Source material: PBMCs. Recombination linked TRBV15 to TRBJ2-7; too little of a D gene remains to name it. The sequenced DNA: TGTGCCACCAGCAGAGTGCTTGGGTTACAGCCCGAGCAGTACTTC. It specifies CATSRVLGLQPEQYF.